The 22 T cell receptor beta chains in this list originate from one sample, sequenced in a study of T cells in pancreatic ductal adenocarcinoma (dated 2017 in TCRdb). Selected pancreatic ductal adenocarcinoma patients had undergone surgery without neoadjuvant therapy. Library preparation used the immunoSEQ multiplex PCR assay. TCRdb re-hosts the immuneACCESS table, in-frame sequences only. Its copies lack some clones; in the studies checked, an unresolved V gene accounts for under half of them, and the cause for the rest is not known. The sample yields around 94,000 clones; about 95% were counted once. The ten top clones hold roughly 3.1% of the sample. The material sequenced was PBMCs. The receptors stem from a human donor with pancreatic ductal adenocarcinoma.

This chain's CDR3 is CASGWGTGNYEQYF. In DNA form, the CDR3 reads TGCGCCAGCGGGTGGGGGACAGGGAACTACGAGCAGTACTTC. The V gene is TRBV5-1, the J gene TRBJ2-7; 9 bases align to TRBD1. Germline trimming cut 7 bases from V and 3 bases from J; bases unmatched to any gene: 8. CDR1 SGHRS and CDR2 YFSETQ come from the germline V gene. This CDR3 spans 14 amino acids.

V gene TRBV19 combines with J gene TRBJ2-2; TRBD2 matches at 10 bases. The CDR3 is 17 amino acids. Unmatched junction bases numbered 10, after V lost 5 bases and J lost 4 bases. Germline V gene sequence: CDR1 LNHDA, CDR2 SQIVND (reference sequence). CDR3 loop: CASSGFRLAGPTGELFF. Written as DNA, the CDR3 is TGTGCCAGTAGTGGATTTCGACTAGCGGGCCCCACCGGGGAGCTGTTTTTT. The full variable domain, in which reference TRBV19 and TRBJ2-2 provide the parts outside the CDR3, is DGGITQSPKYLFRKEGQNVTLSCEQNLNHDAMYWYRQDPGQGLRLIYYSQIVNDFQKGDIAEGYSVSREKKESFPLTVTSAQKNPTAFYLCASSGFRLAGPTGELFFGEGSRLTVL.

This clone was seen a single time. This chain joins TRBV7-3 and TRBJ1-1; D unclear. Per germline, CDR1 SGHTA and CDR2 FQGTGA. The CDR3 runs to 11 residues. Trimming left V 8 bases short and J 3 bases short, with 7 bases between. DNA of the CDR3: TGTGCCAGCCGGGGAGACACTGAAGCTTTCTTT. Translated: CASRGDTEAFF.

The gene calls are TRBV30 and TRBJ2-2, with D possibly being TRBD1 (6 bases). V lost 7 bases and J lost 6, with 9 bases in between. This CDR3 is built from 11 residues. The germline gives CDR1 GTSNPN, CDR2 SVGIG (reference sequence). The CDR3 DNA sequence: TGTGCCTACAGGGATGCCGGGGAGCTGTTTTTT. As protein: CAYRDAGELFF. Looking up the rest from reference TRBV30 and TRBJ2-2 gives the full variable domain: SQTIHQWPATLVQPVGSPLSLECTVEGTSNPNLYWYRQAAGRGLQLLFYSVGIGQISSEVPQNLSASRPQDRQFILSSKKLLLSDSGFYLCAYRDAGELFFGEGSRLTVL.

V gene TRBV5-6 combines with J gene TRBJ2-2, with D possibly being TRBD1 (6 bases). Trimming stripped 5 bases from V and 1 base from J, with 9 bases between. The CDR3 sequence is 14 residues long. Germline V gives CDR1 SGHDT, CDR2 YYEEEE. This CDR3 is CASRPTGNTGELFF. The CDR3 coding sequence is TGTGCCAGCAGACCGACAGGGAACACCGGGGAGCTGTTTTTT.

The chain carries TRBV2 and TRBJ2-3; 11 bases agree with TRBD2. The ends lost 4 bases at V and 2 bases at J; junction bases unmatched: 2. The CDR3 covers 15 residues. Germline V gene data show CDR1 as SNHLY and CDR2 as FYNNEI. The DNA of the CDR3 is TGTGCCAGCAGTGGGACTAGCGGGTACACAGATACGCAGTATTTT. Protein product: CASSGTSGYTDTQYF.

V is TRBV5-1 and J is TRBJ2-5; D gene unclear. The CDR3 length is 15 residues. V was shortened by 0 bases and J by 1 base, with 10 bases between the two germline ends. Germline CDR1 is SGHRS and CDR2 is YFSETQ. CDR3 in amino acids: CASSLGTGPQETQYF. The CDR3 region has the DNA TGCGCCAGCAGCTTGGGCACCGGTCCCCAAGAGACCCAGTACTTC.

The V call is TRBV4-1, the J call TRBJ1-1; possibly TRBD1 for D (6 bases). The CDR3 has 13 residues. Trimming removed 1 base at V and 6 bases at J, with 9 bases between. Per germline, CDR1 MGHRA and CDR2 YSYEKL. The chain's CDR3 is CASSQAQGPEAFF. The CDR3 nucleotides are TGCGCCAGCAGCCAAGCACAGGGACCTGAAGCTTTCTTT.

The gene calls are TRBV7-9 and TRBJ2-7; 10 bases line up with TRBD1. The ends lost 5 bases at V and 4 bases at J; junction bases unmatched: 14. Germline loops: CDR1 SEHNR, CDR2 FQNEAQ (reference sequence). The CDR3 consists of 17 residues. DNA of the CDR3: TGTGCCAGCAGCCCCAGACAGGGGGCGAAGACGACTTACGAGCAGTACTTC. Translating it yields CASSPRQGAKTTYEQYF.

There are a few counts of this clone. The chain couples TRBV11-2 to TRBJ2-7; D possibly corresponds to TRBD1 (5 bases). Germline loops: CDR1 SGHAT, CDR2 FQNNGV. V lost 5 bases, J lost 3 bases, and 8 bases lay in between. The CDR3 is made up of 12 amino acids. DNA of the CDR3: TGTGCCAGCAGCCCCGACAGCTACGAGCAGTACTTC. Translation: CASSPDSYEQYF.

The rearrangement links TRBV2 to TRBJ2-3, with D possibly matching TRBD2 (6 bases). The germline V gene has CDR1 SNHLY and CDR2 FYNNEI. The CDR3 spans 14 residues. V was cut by 1 base and J by 6 bases, with 11 bases left in between. The CDR3 loop is CASSEEVAGDTQYF. For the CDR3, the DNA is TGTGCCAGCAGTGAAGAGGTGGCGGGGGATACGCAGTATTTT.

The J gene is TRBJ1-2, the V gene TRBV5-1; 8 bases map to TRBD1. This CDR3 contains 13 residues. Germline CDR1 and CDR2: SGHRS and YFSETQ. V shed 6 bases, J shed 5 bases, and the junction held 6 bases outside the gene matches. The CDR3 sequence is CASTPGQDYGYTF. The CDR3, as DNA: TGCGCCAGCACACCGGGACAGGATTATGGCTACACCTTC.

The rearrangement links TRBV5-1 to TRBJ1-2, with D possibly being TRBD1 (6 bases). The ends were cut back, 0 bases at V and 4 bases at J, with 10 bases in the middle. Germline lookup yields CDR1 SGHRS and CDR2 YFSETQ. This CDR3 region has 14 residues. The CDR3 sequence: CASSLDREGYGYTF. The CDR3 bases are TGCGCCAGCAGCTTGGACAGGGAAGGCTATGGCTACACCTTC.

The gene calls are TRBV20-1 and TRBJ2-3; D not resolved. Trimming removed 5 bases from V and 5 bases from J, with 8 bases in between. Looked up from germline, CDR1 is DFQATT and CDR2 is SNEGSKA (reference sequence). The CDR3 has 11 residues. CDR3 sequence: CSAWAIDTQYF. As DNA, the CDR3 is TGCAGTGCTTGGGCCATAGATACGCAGTATTTT.

The chain has TRBV5-1 and TRBJ2-7; the match to TRBD1 covers 9 bases. This CDR3 region has 16 residues. Looked up from germline, CDR1 is SGHRS and CDR2 is YFSETQ. V lost 0 bases and J lost 2; bases outside the gene matches: 6. The CDR3 loop reads CASSLGTGARTYEQYF. CDR3 DNA sequence: TGCGCCAGCAGCTTGGGGACAGGGGCGAGGACCTACGAGCAGTACTTC.

The chain links TRBV7-3 to TRBJ2-3; D gene unclear. This CDR3 comprises 16 residues. Germline V lookup: CDR1 SGHTA, CDR2 FQGTGA. The V end lost 1 base, the J end lost 3 bases, and 14 bases lay between the germline ends. The CDR3 nucleotides read TGTGCCAGCAGCTTAAACGGTGGCAGGAATACAGATACGCAGTATTTT. Its translation is CASSLNGGRNTDTQYF.

This chain uses TRBV6-5 with TRBJ2-7; 14 bases fit TRBD2. This CDR3 has 15 amino acids. The trim removed 2 bases at V and 4 bases at J, leaving 1 base unmatched. From germline, CDR1 is MNHEY and CDR2 SVGAGI. The CDR3 sequence is CASSYGTSGSYEQYF. CDR3 DNA sequence: TGTGCCAGCAGTTACGGGACTAGCGGGAGTTACGAGCAGTACTTC.

V is TRBV19 and J is TRBJ2-2; 7 positions agree with TRBD1. Germline V gives CDR1 LNHDA, CDR2 SQIVND (reference sequence). Germline trimming cut 4 bases from V and 6 bases from J; bases unmatched to any gene: 8. CDR3 length: 15 amino acids. CDR3 nucleotide sequence: TGTGCCAGTAGTACACCAGGGGGTCGGGCCGGGGAGCTGTTTTTT. This sequence encodes CASSTPGGRAGELFF.

The V and J genes are TRBV5-8 and TRBJ2-1; no reliable D call. This CDR3 region has 13 residues. Germline lookup yields CDR1 SGHTS and CDR2 YDEGEE. The ends were cut back, 0 bases at V and 10 bases at J, with 11 bases in the middle. The CDR3 sequence: CASSLGVAREQFF. For the CDR3, the DNA is TGTGCCAGCAGCTTGGGGGTGGCGAGGGAGCAGTTCTTC.

The chain carries TRBV19 and TRBJ2-5; maybe TRBD1 (5 bases). The CDR3 runs 14 residues. Trimming cost V 6 bases and J 1 base, with 12 bases left between them. Per the germline V gene, CDR1 is LNHDA and CDR2 is SQIVND (reference sequence). The CDR3 coding sequence is TGTGCCAGTAGCAGGGCGCAAACCCAAGAGACCCAGTACTTC. Translating it yields CASSRAQTQETQYF.

This clone was counted a single time. J is TRBJ2-2 and V is TRBV10-3, with 10 bases fitting TRBD2. Germline trimming cut 8 bases from V and 3 bases from J; bases unmatched to any gene: 9. The V gene's germline CDR1 is ENHRY and CDR2 SYGVKD. The CDR3 has 16 residues. CDR3 amino acids: CAISYGLADYTGELFF. The CDR3 DNA follows: TGTGCCATCTCCTACGGACTAGCGGATTACACCGGGGAGCTGTTTTTT.

The chain links TRBV7-6 to TRBJ2-1; D remains ambiguous. CDR1 and CDR2 from the germline V gene are SGHVS and FNYEAQ. Trimming took 2 bases from V and 4 from J, leaving 3 bases between them. The CDR3 totals 12 residues. CDR3 nucleotides: TGTGCCAGCAGCTTACAGTACAATGAGCAGTTCTTC. Translating gives CASSLQYNEQFF.